This is a list of T cell receptor beta chains from one sample in a study of spatial heterogeneity in lung cancer. TCRdb reanalysed the 5' RACE reads using MiXCR and keeps one entry per CDR3 protein. The table lists roughly 20,000 distinct CDR3 sequences, approximately 4.4% of them singletons, with around 7.4% in the top ten. Sequencing was performed on PBMCs, taken at surgery. These receptors came from a male donor with early-stage non-small cell lung cancer. Both conserved end residues are part of each CDR3. D genes are given only for firm matches. Some rows have no size entry. The others give once, few or many, or a class for an expanded clone.

TRBV5-1	TRBJ2-7	many	TRBD1	TGCGCCAGCAGTCAAGGACAGGATCGGGAGCAGTACTTC	CASSQGQDREQYF
TRBV5-6	TRBJ2-2	few	NA	TGTGCCAGCAGCACCCTGGTCGGGACCGGGGAGCTGTTTTTT	CASSTLVGTGELFF
TRBV29-1	TRBJ1-2	many	NA	TGCAGCGTTGAAGGATACTATGGCTACACCTTC	CSVEGYYGYTF
TRBV2	TRBJ2-4	many	TRBD1	TGTGCCAGCAGGATCACAGGGGTTGCCAAAAACATTCAGTACTTC	CASRITGVAKNIQYF
TRBV7-9	TRBJ1-2	NA	NA	TGTGCCAGCAGCTCAGGGACGGCAGTTTATGGCTACACCTTC	CASSSGTAVYGYTF
TRBV6-5	TRBJ2-3	many	NA	TGTGCCAGCAGTATCGGGCCAGGGACAACAGATACGCAGTATTTT	CASSIGPGTTDTQYF
TRBV5-5	TRBJ1-2	many	NA	TGTGCCAGCAACCCTGGCAGGACGAATGGCTACACCTTC	CASNPGRTNGYTF
TRBV18	TRBJ1-4	medium-sized	NA	TGTGCCAGCTCACGCCAATCAGGGAGAGAAAAACTGTTTTTT	CASSRQSGREKLFF
TRBV20-1	TRBJ1-2	many	NA	TGCAGTGCTTACGAGTATGGCTACACCTTC	CSAYEYGYTF
TRBV6-4	TRBJ2-7	many	TRBD1	TGTGCCATCAACGAGACAGGGTACGAGCAGTACTTC	CAINETGYEQYF
TRBV5-4	TRBJ2-5	many	NA	TGTGCCAGCAGCTCCTCTCCCGAAGAGACCCAGTACTTC	CASSSSPEETQYF
TRBV29-1	TRBJ1-2	many	NA	TGCAGCGTTGATTGGGGGTATGGCTACACCTTC	CSVDWGYGYTF
TRBV29-1	TRBJ2-7	many	TRBD1	TGCAGCGTCGAAGAAGGGGTGGGGACAGGCCTCACGGGCGAGCAGTACTTC	CSVEEGVGTGLTGEQYF
TRBV27	TRBJ2-7	many	NA	TGTGCCAGCAGTTTAGGGGGGCTTGGGGTCTACGAGCAGTACTTC	CASSLGGLGVYEQYF
TRBV11-1	TRBJ2-5	medium-sized	NA	TGTGCCAGCAGTCGGGGTAGGGAAGAGACCCAGTACTTC	CASSRGREETQYF
TRBV15	TRBJ2-7	many	TRBD1	TGTGCCACCAGCAGAGGACAGGGGGCCGACGAGCAGTACTTC	CATSRGQGADEQYF
TRBV12-3/TRBV12-4	TRBJ1-3	many	NA	TGTGCCAGCAGTTTACCCCCGGATGGAAACACCATATATTTT	CASSLPPDGNTIYF